The clone carrying this T cell receptor (gamma chain) qualifies as hyperexpanded. The V gene end was trimmed by 0 bases and the J gene end by 2 bases; junction bases not matched to a gene: 0. This CDR3 spans 14 amino acids. Germline CDR1 VINAFY, CDR2 YDVSNSKD. TCRdb re-called clones from the reads via CATT. The sample lists about 170 gamma-chain clones, roughly 42% occurring once. These data originate in a study of gamma-delta chains in newborns, infants, children. Study as a whole: Innate gammadelta T cells reportedly expand polyclonally right after birth, driven by microbial exposure, per the title.

V and J are TRGV5 and TRGJP2. The J gene comes from matching the DNA to germline here; TCRdb lacks it. This clonotype originated in a child who was a newborn, infant or young child, either healthy, febrile or measles-vaccinated (not recorded which). Input material: blood. The CDR3 DNA follows: TGTGCCACCTGGGACAGGAGTAGTGATTGGATCAAGACGTTT. Translating it yields CATWDRSSDWIKTF.